This TCR beta chain was captured by sequencing in a study of T cells after yellow fever vaccination. Overall study context: For low cell numbers, libraries were made with SMART-Seq v4 Ultra Low Input.

Findings and limits, study-wide: Clones from primary vaccination mostly reappeared after the booster (about 97% CD4, around 90% CD8). Of the clonotypes, a small share occurred in both CD4 and CD8 compartments.

Points on this clonotype: Its antigen is undetermined.

The germline V gene has CDR1 SGHVS and CDR2 FQNEAQ. Trimming cost V 1 base and J 0 bases, with 10 bases left between them. This CDR3 spans 16 amino acids. Each CDR3 protein gets one entry after TCRdb re-called the 5' RACE reads with MiXCR. The data hold 300,000 or so distinct CDR3 sequences, with 6.8% observed a single time. The chain couples TRBV7-8 to TRBJ2-4, with D possibly matching TRBD1 (5 bases). This receptor was obtained from a man aged 18 to 35 who received the YFV17D yellow fever vaccine. Sample: PBMCs, taken around 45 days after the first yellow fever vaccination. The CDR3 spells CASSLGQRLAKNIQYF. As DNA, the CDR3 is TGTGCCAGCAGCTTAGGACAGCGCTTAGCCAAAAACATTCAGTACTTC.